The next 26 T cell receptor beta chains were all read from a single sample in a study of neurological immune-mediated disorders. Described time point: longitudinal time-point 3. TCRdb recomputed calls from the 5' RACE reads with MiXCR, one row per CDR3 protein. The table includes approximately 58,000 distinct CDR3 sequences, roughly 8.3% detected once. Sequenced sample: PBMCs. These receptor sequences come from a woman between 35 and 50 years old in good health.

This clonotype was seen repeatedly, ten times or more. The CDR3 sequence is CASSLLKTSGVEQFF. The CDR3 bases are TGCGCCAGCAGCTTACTCAAGACTAGCGGGGTCGAGCAGTTCTTC. The genes are TRBV4-1 and TRBJ2-1; 11 nucleotides match TRBD2. CDR3 length equals 15 residues. Germline lookup yields CDR1 MGHRA and CDR2 YSYEKL. J lost 10 bases, V lost 5 bases, and 10 bases had no gene match.

There are many counts of this clonotype. The rearrangement joins TRBV20-1 to TRBJ2-5; D is ambiguous. The CDR3 spans 14 residues. Trimming shortened V by 6 bases and J by 5 bases, and 19 bases separated the two germline ends. Germline V gives CDR1 DFQATT, CDR2 SNEGSKA (reference sequence). As DNA, the CDR3 is TGCAGTGCCAATCGTAGGGCCCTCGCGGAGACCCAGTACTTC. Protein sequence: CSANRRALAETQYF.

Many counts were recorded for this clonotype. V usage is TRBV7-6 and J usage is TRBJ2-7; D is tentatively TRBD1 or TRBD2 (5 bases each). Germline V gene lookup returns CDR1 SGHVS and CDR2 FNYEAQ. Trimming pared 5 bases from V and 2 bases from J, leaving 13 bases between. The CDR3 consists of 14 residues. The CDR3 DNA is TGTGCCAGCAGCACCGGGGCCACCACCTACGAGCAGTACTTC. Its protein is CASSTGATTYEQYF. Based on the CDR3 plus reference TRBV7-6 and TRBJ2-7, the full variable domain is GAGVSQSPRYKVTKRGQDVALRCDPISGHVSLYWYRQALGQGPEFLTYFNYEAQQDKSGLPNDRFSAERPEGSISTLTIQRTEQRDSAMYRCASSTGATTYEQYFGPGTRLTVT.

This clonotype was observed at least ten times. The V gene is TRBV7-2, the J gene TRBJ1-1, with 8 positions matching TRBD1. Germline CDR1 is SGHTA and CDR2 is FQGNSA. The CDR3 extends over 14 amino acids. With 1 base clipped from V and 4 bases from J, the junction kept 2 bases outside the gene matches. The CDR3 coding sequence is TGTGCCAGCAGCTTAGAAACAGGGGGCACTGAAGCTTTCTTT. Its protein product is CASSLETGGTEAFF.

In this sample, this clonotype turned up many times. This chain connects TRBV5-5 to TRBJ2-7, with 11 bases fitting TRBD2. This CDR3 contains 18 residues. CDR1 is SGHKS, CDR2 YYEKEE, per germline (reference sequence). The V segment lost 1 base and the J segment 2 bases; nucleotides outside the gene matches: 11. The chain's CDR3 is CASSLQGLAATAPYEQYF. DNA of the CDR3: TGTGCCAGCAGCTTGCAGGGACTAGCGGCAACTGCACCCTACGAGCAGTACTTC.

This clonotype was seen repeatedly, ten times or more. The rearrangement links TRBV6-2 or TRBV6-3 to TRBJ1-1; D gene ambiguous. CDR1 MNHEY and CDR2 SVGEGT come from the germline V gene. The CDR3 sequence is 14 residues long. Trimming cost V 7 bases and J 1 base, with 13 bases left between them. The CDR3: CASTPGRPNTEAFF. In DNA form, the CDR3 reads TGTGCCAGCACTCCAGGACGGCCGAACACTGAAGCTTTCTTT.

This clonotype was seen repeatedly, ten times or more. The chain recombines TRBV20-1 with TRBJ2-7; TRBD1 matches 11 bases. The CDR3 totals 14 residues. J gave up 0 bases and V 5 bases, and 3 bases lay outside the gene matches. CDR1 is DFQATT, CDR2 SNEGSKA, per germline (reference sequence). CDR3 amino acids: CSALGTGGSYEQYF. The DNA for the CDR3 is TGCAGTGCTCTAGGGACAGGGGGCTCCTACGAGCAGTACTTC.

This clonotype was recorded at least ten times. This chain uses TRBV6-5 with TRBJ1-2; D possibly corresponds to TRBD1 (5 bases). This CDR3 is 16 amino acids long. Trimming took off 4 bases at V and 2 bases at J, with 17 bases between the two ends. CDR1 MNHEY and CDR2 SVGAGI come from the germline V gene. The DNA for the CDR3 is TGTGCCAGCAGTTTGGGGGTACTGTGGCGAAACTATGGCTACACCTTC. Protein sequence: CASSLGVLWRNYGYTF.

V and J are TRBV5-6 and TRBJ1-4; 10 bases line up with TRBD1. This CDR3 has 15 amino acids. Trimming at V came to 4 bases and at J to 4 bases, leaving 4 bases not matched to a gene. Germline CDR1 SGHDT, CDR2 YYEEEE. The CDR3 DNA reads TGTGCCAGCAGCCACCGGGACAGGGGTAATGAAAAACTGTTTTTT. Protein: CASSHRDRGNEKLFF.

This clonotype was seen ten or more times. V and J are TRBV6-2 or TRBV6-3 and TRBJ2-7, with TRBD1 matching over 9 bases. V shed 2 bases, J shed 4 bases, and the junction held 0 bases outside the gene matches. There are 13 residues in the CDR3. Germline V gene sequence: CDR1 MNHEY, CDR2 SVGEGT. This chain's CDR3 is CASSYDRGYEQYF. The DNA of the CDR3 is TGTGCCAGCAGTTACGACAGGGGGTACGAGCAGTACTTC.

The table lists this clonotype with many counts. This rearrangement joins TRBV12-3 or TRBV12-4 to TRBJ1-2; weak D call: TRBD1 (6 bases). Trimming removed 5 bases at V and 1 base at J, with 11 bases between. The CDR3 length is 14 residues. CDR3 nucleotides: TGTGCCAGCAGTCGCGCACAGGGTAACTATGGCTACACCTTC. Translation gives CASSRAQGNYGYTF.

This clonotype appeared many times. The V gene is TRBV6-5, the J gene TRBJ2-7; the match to TRBD2 covers 11 bases. V shed 8 bases and J 7 bases; nucleotides not matched to a gene: 10. The germline gives CDR1 MNHEY, CDR2 SVGAGI. This CDR3 has 14 amino acids. The CDR3 sequence is CASAGLAGGREQYF. The CDR3 bases are TGTGCCAGCGCCGGGCTAGCGGGGGGAAGAGAGCAGTACTTC.

This clonotype was picked up many times. CDR3 in amino acids: CASSLAYGGNQPQHF. CDR3 DNA sequence: TGTGCCAGCAGCTTAGCGTACGGCGGAAATCAGCCCCAGCATTTT. V gene TRBV7-2 combines with J gene TRBJ1-5; D not resolved. V lost 0 bases and J lost 4, with 10 bases in between. Germline CDR1 and CDR2: SGHTA and FQGNSA. The CDR3 is 15 amino acids.

This clonotype was observed at least ten times. The gene calls are TRBV20-1 and TRBJ2-5; TRBD2 matches at 15 bases. The CDR3 totals 16 residues. Trimming removed 4 bases from V and 2 bases from J; junction bases left unmatched: 5. The germline V gene has CDR1 DFQATT and CDR2 SNEGSKA (reference sequence). DNA of the CDR3: TGCAGTGCTAAGGGGACTAGCGGGGGGCAACAAGAGACCCAGTACTTC. Amino acid sequence: CSAKGTSGGQQETQYF.

This clonotype came up many times. Written as DNA, the CDR3 is TGTGCCAGCAGAGAACAGGAAAACACTGAAGCTTTCTTT. This codes for CASREQENTEAFF. The chain recombines TRBV6-5 with TRBJ1-1, with D perhaps TRBD1 (5 bases). CDR1 is MNHEY, CDR2 SVGAGI, per germline. This CDR3 region has 13 residues. V lost 6 bases, J lost 2 bases, and 10 bases lay in between.

This clonotype was picked up many times. The V call is TRBV7-8, the J call TRBJ2-1; perhaps D is TRBD1 or TRBD2 (5 bases each). The CDR3 contains 16 residues. The V gene's germline CDR1 is SGHVS and CDR2 FQNEAQ. The V and J ends lost 4 bases and 4 bases respectively, with 17 bases between them. Written as DNA, the CDR3 is TGTGCCAGCAGCTCCTTTGAGGGGATCAAATACAATGAGCAGTTCTTC. It codes for CASSSFEGIKYNEQFF.

The V gene is TRBV18, the J gene TRBJ2-5; a possible D gene is TRBD1 (5 bases). The CDR3 sequence is 13 residues long. Trimming pared 6 bases from V and 1 base from J, leaving 9 bases between. Germline assignment: CDR1 KGHSH and CDR2 LQKENI. The CDR3 DNA sequence: TGTGCCAGCTCTCCGGACACCCAAGAGACCCAGTACTTC. It codes for CASSPDTQETQYF.

This chain connects TRBV19 to TRBJ2-1; either TRBD1 or TRBD2 may supply D (5 bases each). The V gene's germline CDR1 is LNHDA and CDR2 SQIVND (reference sequence). The CDR3 is made up of 15 amino acids. V lost 3 bases, J lost 4 bases, and 13 bases lay in between. CDR3 sequence reads: CASSIAGTGYNEQFF. DNA for the CDR3: TGTGCCAGTAGTATTGCAGGGACCGGTTACAATGAGCAGTTCTTC.

The table lists this clonotype with a few counts. The chain employs TRBV7-9 and TRBJ2-7; TRBD1 matches 9 bases. CDR3 length equals 16 residues. The germline V gene encodes CDR1 SEHNR and CDR2 FQNEAQ (reference sequence). Trimming removed 5 bases from V and 3 bases from J; junction bases left unmatched: 11. CDR3 DNA: TGTGCCAGCAGCCCTCCGGGACAGGGAATTCTCTACGAGCAGTACTTC. Its protein product is CASSPPGQGILYEQYF.

In this sample, this clonotype turned up many times. The genes are TRBV20-1 and TRBJ1-1, with D tentatively TRBD1 (5 bases). Deletions cut 0 bases from V and 0 bases from J, with 20 bases between. The CDR3 covers 18 residues. CDR1 is DFQATT, CDR2 SNEGSKA, per germline (reference sequence). CDR3 in DNA: TGCAGTGCTAGAGATTGGATGGGGCGCTTGGTTATGAACACTGAAGCTTTCTTT. Translated, it gives CSARDWMGRLVMNTEAFF.

This rearrangement joins TRBV20-1 to TRBJ1-5; a possible D gene is TRBD1 (5 bases). From germline, CDR1 is DFQATT and CDR2 SNEGSKA (reference sequence). The CDR3 runs to 12 residues. Trimming pared 5 bases from V and 4 bases from J, leaving 9 bases between. CDR3 sequence: CSARTGNQPQHF. CDR3 nucleotides: TGCAGTGCTCGTACAGGAAATCAGCCCCAGCATTTT.

This clonotype has a count of ten or more. This chain links TRBV29-1 with TRBJ1-6; 8 nucleotides match TRBD1. J lost 10 bases, V lost 6 bases, and 8 bases had no gene match. The CDR3 totals 13 residues. Per germline, CDR1 SQVTM and CDR2 ANQGSEA. CDR3 residues: CSVAPDRDSPLHF. The CDR3, as DNA: TGCAGCGTAGCCCCGGACAGGGACTCACCCCTCCACTTT.

This clonotype was recorded at least ten times. The rearrangement links TRBV5-1 to TRBJ2-2; 7 nucleotides match TRBD2. The CDR3 extends over 15 amino acids. V gave up 3 bases and J gave up 0 bases; unmatched junction bases: 2. Per germline, CDR1 SGHRS and CDR2 YFSETQ. The CDR3 region has the DNA TGCGCCAGCAGCTGGGGGGGGACGAACACCGGGGAGCTGTTTTTT. It translates to CASSWGGTNTGELFF.

The sample holds a few counts of this clonotype. The chain carries TRBV5-6 and TRBJ2-3; the D gene is possibly TRBD2 (5 bases). Germline V gene data show CDR1 as SGHDT and CDR2 as YYEEEE. The V and J ends lost 6 bases and 1 base respectively, with 15 bases between them. This CDR3 region has 15 residues. The CDR3 nucleotides are TGTGCCAGCAAGATTGGACTTCCAGGCACAGATACGCAGTATTTT. Amino acids: CASKIGLPGTDTQYF.

This clonotype was recorded many times. The chain carries TRBV7-9 and TRBJ2-1; D not resolved. Trimming left V 6 bases short and J 2 bases short, with 17 bases between. Germline CDR1 SEHNR, CDR2 FQNEAQ (reference sequence). The CDR3 contains 16 residues. CDR3 in DNA: TGTGCCAGCAGGCCCTATGAACAGCTTACCTACAATGAGCAGTTCTTC. Amino acid sequence: CASRPYEQLTYNEQFF.

This clonotype was seen at least ten times. V and J are TRBV6-4 and TRBJ1-2; D perhaps matches TRBD1 (5 bases). This CDR3 region has 15 residues. The V end lost 2 bases, the J end lost 2 bases, and 12 bases lay between the germline ends. Germline-derived CDR1 and CDR2 are MRHNA and SNTAGT. The CDR3 loop is CASSDRYAGNYGYTF. The CDR3 nucleotides read TGTGCCAGCAGTGACCGGTATGCAGGGAACTATGGCTACACCTTC.